These T cell receptor beta chains were read from a single sample in a study of beta chain features in type 1 diabetes. The protocol was immunoSEQ multiplex PCR, while the TCRdb copy is restricted to in-frame clones and leaves out a portion. The sample contains 330,000 or so clones, about 14% of which appear only once. Material for sequencing was central memory CD4+ T cells from blood. These receptors were obtained from a man between 25 and 39 years old in good health. Both conserved end residues are trimmed from each CDR3.

v_call	j_call	cdr3_length	cdr3_aa
TRBV7-2	TRBJ1-1	10	ASSRGHAEAF
TRBV10-3	TRBJ2-1	12	AIKGGSSYNEQF
TRBV11-3	TRBJ1-4	13	ASSLQQGGAEKLF
TRBV5-6	TRBJ2-3	13	ASSPTSIDRGGQY
TRBV6-6	TRBJ2-5	11	ASTTAGAETQY
TRBV7-2	TRBJ2-1	13	ASSLAMAAYNEQF
TRBV7-2	TRBJ2-7	10	ASSLVSYEQY
TRBV7-2	TRBJ2-5	12	ASSSGRAPETQY
TRBV19	TRBJ1-5	11	ASSLGQARPQH
TRBV6-5	TRBJ2-5	11	ASSYPGTGTQY
TRBV30	TRBJ2-1	12	ACIISGLASEQF
TRBV27	TRBJ2-7	12	ASSLSVGSYEQY
TRBV5-6	TRBJ1-1	10	ASSQDRGEAF
TRBV5-4	TRBJ1-4	12	ASSPGTGYEKLF
TRBV5-1	TRBJ2-3	14	ASSPAALESIDTQY
TRBV4-2	TRBJ2-3	11	ASSQAGTDTQY
TRBV11-2	TRBJ1-3	15	ASSSLLTRAPLYTIY
TRBV5-1	TRBJ2-3	14	ASFPGTSGVTDTQY
TRBV19	TRBJ2-7	13	ATKAGRTGTYEQY
TRBV7-9	TRBJ1-2	13	ASSLAGTADYGYT
TRBV5-1	TRBJ2-2	13	ASSKDTANTGELF
TRBV6-5	TRBJ2-1	13	ASSKTARDYNEQF
TRBV4-2	TRBJ2-3	14	ASSQVREFGADTQY
TRBV6-5	TRBJ2-2	10	ASRRNTGELF
TRBV6-5	TRBJ1-2	13	ASSRETGYNYGYT
TRBV9	TRBJ1-2	10	ASSVSAWGYT
TRBV5-1	TRBJ2-2	13	ASSLDTANTGELF
TRBV28	TRBJ1-5	12	ASSLQRRNQPQH
TRBV11-3	TRBJ2-5	14	ASSFSSGGAGETQY
TRBV18	TRBJ2-1	13	ASSPRASSYNEQF
TRBV11-2	TRBJ2-5	12	ASSLNPFQETQY
TRBV5-5	TRBJ2-3	12	ASSLILSTDTQY
TRBV29-1	TRBJ1-4	11	SAKTGSNEKLF
TRBV30	TRBJ1-1	13	AWRALISWDREAF
TRBV10-3	TRBJ1-5	10	ASSSRFRAQH
TRBV5-1	TRBJ2-3	11	ASSFGDSSSQY
TRBV19	TRBJ2-3	12	ASSIGTYTDTQY
TRBV18	TRBJ1-1	14	ASSEQSPTGWFEAF
TRBV29-1	TRBJ1-1	13	SVSMDSRLNTEAF
TRBV5-1	TRBJ2-5	13	ASSFLGGIAETQY
TRBV18	TRBJ2-2	12	ASSPGQDTGELF
TRBV7-2	TRBJ2-5	11	ASSIGQGRTQY
TRBV9	TRBJ2-3	17	ASSATGYSGKTYTDTQY
TRBV5-4	TRBJ2-5	11	ASSFSEQETQY
TRBV7-9	TRBJ2-7	13	ASSSGFRGIYEQY
TRBV7-2	TRBJ2-1	14	ASSTTKGGWGNEQF
TRBV7-7	TRBJ2-3	9	ASSPTDTQY
TRBV6-5	TRBJ2-7	12	ASSSPSQGYEQY
TRBV7-9	TRBJ2-3	12	ASSLEGRADTQY
TRBV29-1	TRBJ2-3	12	SVEGAARSTTQY